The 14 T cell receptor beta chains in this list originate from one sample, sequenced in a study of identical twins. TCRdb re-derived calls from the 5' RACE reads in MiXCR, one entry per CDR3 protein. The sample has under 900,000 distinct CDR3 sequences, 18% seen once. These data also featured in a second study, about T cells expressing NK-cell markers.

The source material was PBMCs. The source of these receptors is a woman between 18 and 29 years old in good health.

CDR3 in amino acids: CASRTGTYNYEQYF. DNA of the CDR3: TGTGCCAGCAGAACCGGGACATACAATTACGAGCAGTACTTC. V is TRBV6-2 or TRBV6-3 and J is TRBJ2-7; D is perhaps TRBD1 (6 bases). V lost 6 bases and J lost 4, with 16 bases in between. The CDR3 runs to 14 residues. From germline, CDR1 is MNHEY and CDR2 SVGEGT.

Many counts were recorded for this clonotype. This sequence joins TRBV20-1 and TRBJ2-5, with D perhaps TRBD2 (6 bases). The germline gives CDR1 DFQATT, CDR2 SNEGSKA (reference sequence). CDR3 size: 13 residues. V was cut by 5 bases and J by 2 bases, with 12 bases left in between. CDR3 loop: CSASRTTQETQYF. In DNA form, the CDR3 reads TGCAGTGCTTCCCGGACTACACAAGAGACCCAGTACTTC.

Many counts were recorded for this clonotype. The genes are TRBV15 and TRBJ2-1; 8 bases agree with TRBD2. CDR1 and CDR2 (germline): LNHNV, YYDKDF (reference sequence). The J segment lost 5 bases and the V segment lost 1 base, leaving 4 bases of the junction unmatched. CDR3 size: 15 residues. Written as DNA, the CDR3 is TGTGCCACCAGCAGAGGAAGCGGGGGCCACAATGAGCAGTTCTTC. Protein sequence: CATSRGSGGHNEQFF.

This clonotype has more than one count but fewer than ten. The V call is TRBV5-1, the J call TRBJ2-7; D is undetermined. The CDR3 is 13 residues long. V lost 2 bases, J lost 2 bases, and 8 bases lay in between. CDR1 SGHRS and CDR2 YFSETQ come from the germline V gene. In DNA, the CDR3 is TGCGCCAGCAGCTTAGACCAGACCTACGAGCAGTACTTC. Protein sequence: CASSLDQTYEQYF.

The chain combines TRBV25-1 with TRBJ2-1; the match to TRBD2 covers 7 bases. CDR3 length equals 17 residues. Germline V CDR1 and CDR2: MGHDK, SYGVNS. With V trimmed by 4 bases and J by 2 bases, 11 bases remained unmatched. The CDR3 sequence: CASSGHLAVTTYNEQFF. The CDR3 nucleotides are TGTGCCAGCAGTGGCCATCTAGCGGTAACCACCTACAATGAGCAGTTCTTC.

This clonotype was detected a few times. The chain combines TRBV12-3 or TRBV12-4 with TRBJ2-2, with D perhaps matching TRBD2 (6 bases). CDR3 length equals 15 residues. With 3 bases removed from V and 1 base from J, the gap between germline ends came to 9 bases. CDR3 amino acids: CASSFGRRNTGELFF. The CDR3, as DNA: TGTGCCAGCAGTTTTGGGAGGAGGAACACCGGGGAGCTGTTTTTT.

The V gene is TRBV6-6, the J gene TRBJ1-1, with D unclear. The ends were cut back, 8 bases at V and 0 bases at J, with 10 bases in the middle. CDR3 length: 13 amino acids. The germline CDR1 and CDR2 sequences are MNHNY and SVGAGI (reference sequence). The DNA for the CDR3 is TGTGCCAGCCTGGACGGACTGAACACTGAAGCTTTCTTT. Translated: CASLDGLNTEAFF.

In DNA, the CDR3 is TGTGCCAGCAGCGAAACCGGGACGGCCGGCGGAGAGACCCAGTACTTC. This translates into CASSETGTAGGETQYF. This chain connects TRBV11-3 to TRBJ2-5, with D perhaps given as TRBD1 or TRBD2 (5 bases each). CDR1 is SGHNT and CDR2 is YENEEA in the germline V gene. V gave up 5 bases and J gave up 4 bases, with 20 bases separating them. The CDR3 runs 16 residues.

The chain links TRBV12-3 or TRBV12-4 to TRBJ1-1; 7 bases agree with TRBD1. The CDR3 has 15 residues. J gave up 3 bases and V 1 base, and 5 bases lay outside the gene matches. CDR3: CASSLGAGGYTEAFF. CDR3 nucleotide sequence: TGTGCCAGCAGTTTAGGGGCAGGGGGTTACACTGAAGCTTTCTTT.

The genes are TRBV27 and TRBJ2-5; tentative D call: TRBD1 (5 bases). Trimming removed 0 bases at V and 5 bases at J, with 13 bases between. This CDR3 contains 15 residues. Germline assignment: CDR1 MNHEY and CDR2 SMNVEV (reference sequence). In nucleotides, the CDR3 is TGTGCCAGCAGTTTATCATCAGGGTCTAAGGAGACCCAGTACTTC. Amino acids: CASSLSSGSKETQYF.

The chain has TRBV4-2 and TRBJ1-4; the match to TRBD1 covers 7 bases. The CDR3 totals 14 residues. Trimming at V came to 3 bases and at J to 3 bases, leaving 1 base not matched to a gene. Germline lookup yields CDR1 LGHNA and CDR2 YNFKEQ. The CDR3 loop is CASSQGTANEKLFF. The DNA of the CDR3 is TGTGCCAGCAGCCAGGGGACAGCTAATGAAAAACTGTTTTTT.

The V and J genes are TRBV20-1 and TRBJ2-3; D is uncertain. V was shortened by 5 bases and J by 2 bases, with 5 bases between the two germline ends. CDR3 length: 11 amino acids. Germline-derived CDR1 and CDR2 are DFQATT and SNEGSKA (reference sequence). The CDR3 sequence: CSAYLTDTQYF. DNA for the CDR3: TGCAGTGCTTACCTCACAGATACGCAGTATTTT.

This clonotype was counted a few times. The CDR3 spells CSASIRAGETQYF. CDR3 nucleotides: TGCAGTGCTAGTATCAGGGCAGGAGAGACCCAGTACTTC. The V gene is TRBV20-1, the J gene TRBJ2-5; D may be TRBD1 (5 bases). Trimming left V 3 bases short and J 4 bases short, with 12 bases between. Germline CDR1 is DFQATT and CDR2 is SNEGSKA (reference sequence). The CDR3 runs to 13 residues.

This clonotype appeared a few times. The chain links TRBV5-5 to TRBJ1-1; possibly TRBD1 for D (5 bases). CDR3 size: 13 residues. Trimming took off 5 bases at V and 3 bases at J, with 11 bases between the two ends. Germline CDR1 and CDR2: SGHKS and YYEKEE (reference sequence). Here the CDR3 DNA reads TGTGCCAGCAGGAGGCCGGGGGACACTGAAGCTTTCTTT. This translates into CASRRPGDTEAFF.